What follows are 16 T cell receptor beta chains derived from one specimen sequenced in a study of blood T cell repertoires in COVID-19. TCRdb's table, derived via immunoSEQ multiplex PCR, lists solely in-frame clones and lacks some. Of some 250,000 clones in the sample, approximately 86% are singletons; the top ten hold more than 6.5%. Sequenced material: peripheral blood. These TCRs come from a woman between 65 and 79 years old with active or convalescent COVID-19.

This chain joins TRBV9 and TRBJ1-2; 7 bases match TRBD1. CDR1 and CDR2 from the germline V gene are SGDLS and YYNGEE. CDR3 length: 15 amino acids. With V trimmed by 2 bases and J by 6 bases, 10 bases remained unmatched. The CDR3 DNA sequence: TGTGCCAGCAGCGTTAGCGGCAGGGGGATGAATGGCTACACCTTC. Its protein is CASSVSGRGMNGYTF.

J is TRBJ2-1 and V is TRBV4-3; no definite D call. Trimming cost V 1 base and J 4 bases, with 8 bases left between them. The V gene's germline CDR1 is LGHNA and CDR2 YSLEER. The CDR3 length is 14 residues. The CDR3 DNA is TGCGCCAGCAGCCAAGTCTATCTGTACAATGAGCAGTTCTTC. It translates to CASSQVYLYNEQFF.

The rearrangement joins TRBV6-5 to TRBJ1-2, with TRBD1 matching over 9 bases. Germline-derived CDR1 and CDR2 are MNHEY and SVGAGI. Trimming at V came to 9 bases and at J to 4 bases, leaving 12 bases not matched to a gene. The CDR3 covers 15 residues. The CDR3 DNA reads as TGTGCCAGGGAGGGAGGGGACAGGGTAGGCTATGGCTACACCTTC. It specifies CAREGGDRVGYGYTF.

This rearrangement joins TRBV14 to TRBJ2-7; 8 bases line up with TRBD2. CDR3 size: 13 residues. V shed 4 bases and J 3 bases; nucleotides not matched to a gene: 2. Germline assignment: CDR1 SGHDN and CDR2 FVKESK. CDR3 in DNA: TGTGCCAGCAGCCCCGGGACTAGCTACGAGCAGTACTTC. Protein product: CASSPGTSYEQYF. Drawing the rest from reference TRBV14 and TRBJ2-7, the complete variable domain is EAGVTQFPSHSVIEKGQTVTLRCDPISGHDNLYWYRRVMGKEIKFLLHFVKESKQDESGMPNNRFLAERTGGTYSTLKVQPAELEDSGVYFCASSPGTSYEQYFGPGTRLTVT.

The CDR3 sequence is CASSQDRSAPETGGGYTF. In DNA form, the CDR3 reads TGTGCCAGCAGCCAAGATCGATCGGCCCCGGAAACAGGGGGTGGCTACACCTTC. V gene TRBV4-2 combines with J gene TRBJ1-2; 8 bases line up with TRBD1. Germline values: CDR1 LGHNA, CDR2 YNFKEQ. The J segment lost 7 bases and the V segment lost 0 bases, leaving 16 bases of the junction unmatched. This CDR3 spans 18 amino acids.

The rearrangement uses TRBV11-2 and TRBJ1-1, with D unresolved. The CDR3 runs to 14 residues. Trimming removed 1 base from V and 4 bases from J, with 10 bases in between. Germline CDR1 is SGHAT and CDR2 is FQNNGV. CDR3 loop: CASSLGRGVTEAFF. The CDR3 DNA reads as TGTGCCAGCAGCTTAGGGCGGGGAGTCACTGAAGCTTTCTTT.

The V and J genes are TRBV2 and TRBJ1-4; 11 nucleotides agree with TRBD1. There are 17 residues in the CDR3. J was trimmed by 0 bases and V by 6 bases; bases with no gene match: 6. Germline loops: CDR1 SNHLY, CDR2 FYNNEI. CDR3 sequence: CASSQGQGAATNEKLFF. CDR3 DNA: TGTGCCAGCAGCCAAGGACAGGGGGCGGCAACTAATGAAAAACTGTTTTTT.

The chain employs TRBV5-1 and TRBJ1-6; 8 bases agree with TRBD1. After removal of 4 bases from V and 7 bases from J, the junction contained 4 bases not matched to a gene. The CDR3 has 14 amino acids. Germline assignment: CDR1 SGHRS and CDR2 YFSETQ. The CDR3 DNA follows: TGCGCCAGCAGCCCCGGGACAGGCAATTCACCCCTCCACTTT. Translation gives CASSPGTGNSPLHF.

This chain connects TRBV19 to TRBJ1-4, with unresolved D. Germline CDR1 reads LNHDA; CDR2 reads SQIVND (reference sequence). V lost 11 bases and J 0 bases, leaving 19 bases between the germline ends. The CDR3 spans 16 residues. CDR3 coding DNA: TGTGCCTCAAACGTCAGAGGGAGTCCAACTAATGAAAAACTGTTTTTT. Encoded protein: CASNVRGSPTNEKLFF.

V is TRBV6-5 and J is TRBJ2-6; 7 bases fit TRBD1. V lost 2 bases, J lost 4 bases, and 2 bases stayed unmatched. Germline V gene data show CDR1 as MNHEY and CDR2 as SVGAGI. This CDR3 is 15 amino acids long. The CDR3 region has the DNA TGTGCCAGCAGTTACAGGGGGCCAGGGGCCAACGTCCTGACTTTC. Its protein is CASSYRGPGANVLTF.

For the CDR3, the DNA is TGCGCCAGCAGCCAAGATCTTCAGGGGCCGGCCTACGAGCAGTACTTC. Its protein product is CASSQDLQGPAYEQYF. The chain has TRBV4-1 and TRBJ2-7; weak D call: TRBD1 (6 bases). Trimming removed 0 bases from V and 2 bases from J, with 14 bases in between. The germline V gene has CDR1 MGHRA and CDR2 YSYEKL. The CDR3 has 16 residues.

J is TRBJ2-5 and V is TRBV6-5; D not resolved. CDR1 is MNHEY and CDR2 is SVGAGI in the germline V gene. The CDR3 is 14 residues long. The V gene lost 2 bases and the J gene lost 1 base, with 8 bases spanning the gap. CDR3 coding DNA: TGTGCCAGCAGTTACGGTATTAGCCAAGAGACCCAGTACTTC. This encodes CASSYGISQETQYF.

The chain has TRBV7-2 and TRBJ1-6; D not resolved. V lost 4 bases and J lost 10, with 11 bases in between. The germline V gene encodes CDR1 SGHTA and CDR2 FQGNSA. The CDR3 runs 13 residues. As DNA, the CDR3 is TGTGCCAGCAGCTCCAACTTATCATCACCCCTCCACTTT. Amino acid sequence: CASSSNLSSPLHF.

The rearrangement links TRBV4-3 to TRBJ1-2; D unresolved. This CDR3 region has 12 residues. Germline-derived CDR1 and CDR2 are LGHNA and YSLEER. The V end lost 8 bases, the J end lost 5 bases, and 12 bases lay between the germline ends. DNA of the CDR3: TGCGCCAGCGGCCCCCGGGGATATGGCTACACCTTC. It specifies CASGPRGYGYTF.

This chain connects TRBV12-3 or TRBV12-4 to TRBJ1-1; D ambiguous. The V and J ends lost 3 bases and 1 base respectively, with 6 bases between them. The CDR3 runs 13 residues. The CDR3 nucleotides read TGTGCCAGCAGTTTCAAGAGGAACACTGAAGCTTTCTTT. It yields the protein CASSFKRNTEAFF.

V is TRBV9 and J is TRBJ2-3; 7 bases line up with TRBD1. Trimming removed 0 bases from V and 0 bases from J; junction bases left unmatched: 10. Germline assignment: CDR1 SGDLS and CDR2 YYNGEE. This CDR3 region has 18 residues. The CDR3, as DNA: TGTGCCAGCAGCGTAGGTCACAGGGGTGGACGAAGCACAGATACGCAGTATTTT. Amino acids: CASSVGHRGGRSTDTQYF.